These 8 T cell receptor beta chains originate from one sample sequenced in a study of STAT5B mutations in CD4+ large granular lymphocyte leukemia. The data were produced by immunoSEQ multiplex PCR, yet TCRdb's version contains in-frame clones alone and is incomplete. The table records 20,000 to 25,000 clones, around three quarters of them present only once. Sequencing was carried out using CD4+ T cells from blood buffy coats. These receptors all stem from a human donor in good health.

V usage is TRBV7-8 and J usage is TRBJ1-1; a weak D match, TRBD1 (6 bases). CDR1 and CDR2 (germline): SGHVS, FQNEAQ. Deletions cut 4 bases from V and 1 base from J, with 13 bases between. The CDR3 consists of 15 residues. The DNA of the CDR3 is TGTGCCAGCAGCTCCCAACAGGGATCGAACACTGAAGCTTTCTTT. Protein product: CASSSQQGSNTEAFF.

The rearrangement uses TRBV4-1 and TRBJ2-3; D is possibly TRBD1 (6 bases). Germline CDR1 MGHRA, CDR2 YSYEKL. V lost 2 bases and J lost 1, with 19 bases in between. The CDR3 is made up of 18 amino acids. The CDR3 coding sequence is TGCGCCAGCAGCCAACACCGACCCTACAGGGCTGGCACAGATACGCAGTATTTT. The encoded protein is CASSQHRPYRAGTDTQYF.

V is TRBV4-1 and J is TRBJ1-5; D uncertain. This CDR3 spans 15 amino acids. Trimming shortened V by 0 bases and J by 0 bases, and 6 bases separated the two germline ends. The germline V gene has CDR1 MGHRA and CDR2 YSYEKL. The CDR3 sequence is CASSQDWISNQPQHF. In DNA, the CDR3 is TGCGCCAGCAGCCAAGATTGGATTAGCAATCAGCCCCAGCATTTT.

The chain uses TRBV6-1 and TRBJ2-7; TRBD1 matches 8 bases. The trim removed 6 bases at V and 3 bases at J, leaving 4 bases unmatched. In germline, CDR1 is MNHNS, CDR2 SASEGT. The CDR3 is made up of 13 amino acids. The CDR3 DNA follows: TGTGCCAGCAGCCGGGACAGGTACTACGAGCAGTACTTC. Translated, it gives CASSRDRYYEQYF.

This chain joins TRBV18 and TRBJ2-2; 10 bases map to TRBD2. Germline CDR1 KGHSH, CDR2 LQKENI. Trimming removed 1 base from V and 0 bases from J; junction bases left unmatched: 8. The length of the CDR3 is 19 residues. The CDR3, as DNA: TGTGCCAGCTCACCACTTAGTCGGACTAGCGGAACGAACACCGGGGAGCTGTTTTTT. Protein sequence: CASSPLSRTSGTNTGELFF.

The rearrangement links TRBV10-3 to TRBJ2-7, with D maybe TRBD1 (5 bases). This CDR3 comprises 12 residues. Germline assignment: CDR1 ENHRY and CDR2 SYGVKD. With 11 bases removed from V and 6 bases from J, the gap between germline ends came to 17 bases. The CDR3 loop reads CAANSQGTEQYF. The DNA for the CDR3 is TGTGCCGCCAACTCCCAGGGTACCGAGCAGTACTTC.

The rearrangement uses TRBV7-2 and TRBJ1-2, with D unresolved. Germline loops: CDR1 SGHTA, CDR2 FQGNSA. The CDR3 has 13 residues. Trimming took 4 bases from V and 4 from J, leaving 10 bases between them. CDR3 residues: CASSSSELYGYTF. CDR3 bases: TGTGCCAGCAGCTCCTCAGAACTCTATGGCTACACCTTC.

This clone was seen only once. V and J are TRBV4-1 and TRBJ1-6; 10 nucleotides align to TRBD1. The CDR3 is made up of 17 amino acids. The germline V gene has CDR1 MGHRA and CDR2 YSYEKL. The V and J ends lost 2 bases and 6 bases, in that order; junction bases with no gene match: 7. The CDR3 loop is CASSQPTGQGVNSPLHF. CDR3 nucleotides: TGCGCCAGCAGCCAACCTACTGGACAGGGGGTTAATTCACCCCTCCACTTT.